These T cell receptor beta chains were read from a single sample in a study of tumor and adjacent non-tumor tissue in lung cancer. TCRdb re-derived calls from the multiplex PCR reads in MiXCR, one entry per CDR3 protein. Found here are around 200,000 distinct CDR3 sequences, 71% of them singletons; the top ten hold under 30%. Material for sequencing was lung tumor tissue. The source is a man aged 60 to 75 with non-small cell lung cancer. The CDR3 runs from the conserved cysteine through the conserved F or W. D genes are given only for firm matches. Clone size is given for some rows only: seen once, a few or many times, or a class if the clone is expanded.

v_call: TRBV5-5
d_call: TRBD1
j_call: TRBJ1-5
clone_size: .
cdr3_aa: CASSRTGRNNNQPQHF
cdr3_nt: TGTGCCAGCAGTCGGACAGGGCGAAATAACAATCAGCCCCAGCATTTT

v_call: TRBV4-1
d_call: TRBD1
j_call: TRBJ1-4
clone_size: .
cdr3_aa: CANSQARGDRGEKLFF
cdr3_nt: TGCGCCAACAGCCAAGCCAGAGGGGACAGGGGAGAAAAACTGTTTTTT

v_call: TRBV29-1
d_call: .
j_call: TRBJ1-1
clone_size: few
cdr3_aa: CSGGTRNTEAFF
cdr3_nt: TGCAGCGGGGGGACAAGGAACACTGAAGCTTTCTTT

v_call: TRBV6-5
d_call: .
j_call: TRBJ1-5
clone_size: .
cdr3_aa: CASSYSRGTGNHPQHF
cdr3_nt: TGTGCCAGCAGTTACTCCCGGGGTACGGGCAATCATCCCCAGCATTTT

v_call: TRBV28
d_call: TRBD1
j_call: TRBJ2-7
clone_size: .
cdr3_aa: CASSSPGGRGSYEQYF
cdr3_nt: TGTGCCAGCAGTTCCCCAGGGGGTAGAGGGTCCTACGAGCAGTACTTC

v_call: TRBV6-1
d_call: .
j_call: TRBJ2-6
clone_size: once
cdr3_aa: CASFLGAGANVLTF
cdr3_nt: TGTGCCAGCTTCCTCGGGGCTGGGGCCAACGTCCTGACTTTC

v_call: TRBV11-2
d_call: .
j_call: TRBJ2-6
clone_size: .
cdr3_aa: CTSNPIFGANVLTF
cdr3_nt: TGTACCAGCAATCCTATCTTTGGGGCCAATGTCCTGACTTTC

v_call: TRBV6-5
d_call: .
j_call: TRBJ2-1
clone_size: .
cdr3_aa: CASSNGGVTRYEQLF
cdr3_nt: TGTGCCAGCAGCAATGGGGGAGTCACTCGCTACGAGCAGCTCTTC

v_call: TRBV11-2
d_call: .
j_call: TRBJ2-1
clone_size: .
cdr3_aa: CANSLVMGSGNEQFF
cdr3_nt: TGTGCCAACAGCTTAGTTATGGGATCGGGCAATGAGCAGTTCTTC

v_call: TRBV6-5
d_call: .
j_call: TRBJ2-5
clone_size: .
cdr3_aa: CASRKGNDRGVKETHYF
cdr3_nt: TGTGCCAGCAGGAAGGGAAATGATAGGGGAGTCAAAGAGACCCACTACTTC

v_call: TRBV6-5
d_call: .
j_call: TRBJ2-2
clone_size: .
cdr3_aa: CASSSRGAESTGELSF
cdr3_nt: TGTGCCAGCAGTTCCCGGGGAGCGGAGAGCACCGGGGAGCTGTCTTTT

v_call: TRBV7-8
d_call: .
j_call: TRBJ2-7
clone_size: .
cdr3_aa: CANSSTRTTPSYEQYF
cdr3_nt: TGTGCCAACAGCTCCACCCGGACTACCCCCTCCTATGAGCAGTACTTC

v_call: TRBV6-5
d_call: TRBD2
j_call: TRBJ2-6
clone_size: once
cdr3_aa: CASSFGRGDYGANVLTF
cdr3_nt: TGTGCCAGCAGTTTCGGGAGAGGGGACTATGGGGCCAACGTCCTGACTTTC

v_call: TRBV5-4
d_call: TRBD1
j_call: TRBJ2-2
clone_size: few
cdr3_aa: CASSLANRGTWELFF
cdr3_nt: TGTGCCAGCAGCCTCGCGAACAGGGGAACCTGGGAGCTGTTTTTT

v_call: TRBV29-1
d_call: TRBD1
j_call: TRBJ1-1
clone_size: many
cdr3_aa: CSAWDRGLSEAFF
cdr3_nt: TGCAGCGCCTGGGACAGGGGTTTGAGTGAAGCTTTCTTT

v_call: TRBV6-6
d_call: .
j_call: TRBJ1-5
clone_size: .
cdr3_aa: CVSSLGRAENIQPQHF
cdr3_nt: TGTGTCAGCAGTTTGGGCAGGGCGGAAAACATTCAGCCCCAGCATTTT

v_call: TRBV29-1
d_call: .
j_call: TRBJ2-5
clone_size: many
cdr3_aa: CSLQSFTETQYF
cdr3_nt: TGCAGCCTGCAATCATTTACCGAGACCCAGTACTTC

v_call: TRBV24-1
d_call: .
j_call: TRBJ1-1
clone_size: .
cdr3_aa: CATSDFPNTEAFF
cdr3_nt: TGTGCCACCAGTGATTTCCCGAACACTGAAGCTTTCTTT

v_call: TRBV6-5
d_call: TRBD1
j_call: TRBJ1-1
clone_size: few
cdr3_aa: CASSSDRGEAFF
cdr3_nt: TGTGCCAGCAGCTCCGACAGGGGGGAAGCTTTCTTT

v_call: TRBV5-1
d_call: .
j_call: TRBJ2-4
clone_size: .
cdr3_aa: CASSLGKAQNIQYF
cdr3_nt: TGCGCCAGCAGCCTCGGGAAGGCCCAAAACATTCAGTACTTC

v_call: TRBV5-1
d_call: .
j_call: TRBJ1-3
clone_size: .
cdr3_aa: CASTMTTDSGNTIYF
cdr3_nt: TGCGCCAGCACAATGACGACCGACTCTGGAAACACCATATATTTT

v_call: TRBV20-1
d_call: .
j_call: TRBJ2-7
clone_size: many
cdr3_aa: CSARVGTFSSYEQYF
cdr3_nt: TGCAGTGCTAGAGTGGGGACATTCAGCTCCTACGAGCAGTACTTC

v_call: TRBV4-3
d_call: .
j_call: TRBJ2-2
clone_size: .
cdr3_aa: CASSQDPTGANTGELFF
cdr3_nt: TGCGCCAGCAGCCAAGACCCAACGGGAGCGAACACCGGGGAGCTGTTTTTT

v_call: TRBV7-3
d_call: .
j_call: TRBJ1-1
clone_size: .
cdr3_aa: CASSRAENTEAFF
cdr3_nt: TGTGCCAGCAGCCGGGCCGAGAACACTGAAGCTTTCTTT

v_call: TRBV20-1
d_call: TRBD2
j_call: TRBJ2-3
clone_size: .
cdr3_aa: CIARDCTAGVADTQYF
cdr3_nt: TGCATTGCTAGAGATTGCACGGCGGGAGTGGCCGATACGCAGTATTTT

v_call: TRBV6-5
d_call: .
j_call: TRBJ1-1
clone_size: few
cdr3_aa: CASSYSPSTNTEAFF
cdr3_nt: TGTGCCAGCAGTTACTCGCCCTCAACGAACACTGAAGCTTTCTTT

v_call: TRBV4-2
d_call: .
j_call: TRBJ2-1
clone_size: .
cdr3_aa: CASSQGPVPEQFF
cdr3_nt: TGTGCCAGCAGCCAAGGGCCGGTGCCTGAGCAGTTCTTC

v_call: TRBV11-2
d_call: .
j_call: TRBJ1-3
clone_size: .
cdr3_aa: CASSLTSRGSSVNTIYF
cdr3_nt: TGTGCCAGCAGTCTCACGTCTCGGGGCTCCAGCGTAAACACCATATATTTT

v_call: TRBV20-1
d_call: .
j_call: TRBJ1-1
clone_size: .
cdr3_aa: CTARSSLFGTEAFF
cdr3_nt: TGTACTGCTAGATCCAGTCTCTTTGGAACTGAAGCTTTCTTT